This TCR beta chain was sequenced in a study of shared clonotypes between healthy human individuals (dated by TCRdb to about 2020). About the investigation overall: The cohort included a few men and a couple of women between 18 and 49 years of age. To increase sequencing depth and limit assay-specific biases, TCR repertoire library preparation and sequencing were carried out by different laboratories using diverse techniques. Per donor, leukapheresis produced somewhere between about 0.8 and 9.5 billion PBMCs. Per donor, three plates each were used for CD4 naive and CD4 memory, two for CD8 naive, and one for CD8 memory. To estimate repertoire size and how much clonotype sharing occurs between individuals, the study deeply sequenced the blood TCR repertoires of about five healthy adults. Overall results and qualifications from the work: Incomplete sequencing was indicated by rarefaction of sorted-subset datasets, despite the large sequencing depth. Estimated clonotype richness was generally larger for naive than for memory subsets. Compared with non-shared clonotypes, clonotypes shared by all four sorted-subset donors had higher generation probabilities. Pairwise subsampling indicated that sequencing depth was expected to affect the degree of clonotype sharing among donors. Sharing across several donors was observed for about 4.8% of naive CD4, 3% to 3.5% of naive CD8, 2.3% of memory CD4, and roughly 0.43% of memory CD8 clonotypes. Sampling was restricted to blood, and TCR repertoires in tissues likely differ from the TCR repertoires found in blood. The genetic and exposure-history diversity represented was limited by the small number of donors.

Its CDR3 holds 15 amino acids, cysteine through phenylalanine. Only the CDR3 region is kept as DNA, spanning 45 bases read in frame from base 1. Sequences SNHLY (CDR1) and FYNNEI (CDR2) are obtained from the germline V gene. Germline trimming amounts to 6 bases on V and 1 base on J, with 9 as the count of junction bases outside the gene matches. Remarks on this clone: There is no known antigen for this receptor. No per-base quality is available; no much larger clone lies one base away.

Donors were healthy HIV-negative adults with no recently reported acute infections or vaccinations. Every donor was a Caucasian adult living in Nashville, Tennessee, USA. CD4+ T cells were enriched by magnetic negative selection; naive cells were then positively selected on CD45RA, and the negative fraction formed the memory subset. Blood was collected by leukapheresis, and PBMCs were isolated by Ficoll-Histopaque density gradient centrifugation and then cryopreserved in liquid nitrogen vapor phase. Purity and quantity of every magnetically sorted T cell population were checked by analytical flow cytometry. Each sorted fraction had its genomic DNA isolated and then quantified by UV absorbance on a Nanodrop 2000c. TCR CDR3 regions were amplified from genomic DNA by multiplex PCR using the deep immunoSEQ assay. For each cell subset, the extracted genomic DNA was distributed evenly across all wells of several immunoSEQ 96-well plates, and each plate served as one replicate. For sorted subsets, about 0.2 ug genomic DNA, equal to some 30,000 T cell genomes, was loaded into each replicate PCR. Purified libraries were measured with a Qubit 3.0 fluorometer, size-checked on a Bioanalyzer 2100, and measured again with the KAPA Library Quantification kit. Every immunoSEQ 96-well plate was sequenced on a separate single-read 150-cycle Illumina NextSeq 550 flow cell. Regarding the original processing steps: Because only junctional sequences without quality scores were contained in the immunoSEQ output, filtering matching that applied to full-length reads could not be performed. To assign V/J genes and CDR3, sequences were annotated using PyIR, a Python wrapper for IgBLAST v1.9, with IMGT germline references. Reads with weak V/J assignments (E-value above 1e-6), missing CDR3, stop codons, out-of-frame junctions, or ambiguous translated residues were removed. V3J clonotypes were defined as sequences sharing an identical inferred V gene, J gene, and CDR3 amino acid sequence. To compute the percentage overlap between repertoires, the number of shared unique clonotypes was divided by the size of the smaller repertoire. Repertoire richness was assessed with RTK rarefaction, the Chao1 estimator, and Recon v2.1 estimates of unobserved clonotypes. OLGA was used to compute generation probabilities for all TCRbeta clonotypes that the gDNA method yielded from a handful of donors. Held by TCRdb, this immuneACCESS table contains in-frame sequences only and omits some clones. Under half of the omission traces to an unresolved V gene where checked; the cause of the rest is unknown. D and trimming were read from the DNA, whereas the V and J calls and clone size are those reported in that table. The sample records 2 million to 2.5 million clones, approximately 94% of which are singletons. Around 0.13% of the sample is taken by the ten largest.

The material sequenced was naive CD4+ T cells sorted from blood. Read against the paper, the sample's cell subset or site label means: CD45RA+ positively selected. The chain was built from TRBV2 and TRBJ2-7; the junction holds 7 bases that match TRBD1. This sequence was found in a man aged 18-30 years in good health. This receptor has the CDR3 CASSAPPGQSYEQYF. DNA sequence: TGTGCCAGCAGCGCCCCACCGGGACAGTCCTACGAGCAGTACTTC.